These T cell receptor beta chains were read from a single sample in a study of blood T cells in healthy people across ages. TCRdb called the 5' RACE reads again in MiXCR, with one record for every CDR3 protein. The sample contains around 650,000 distinct CDR3 sequences, 40% to 45% of which appear only once. The source material was blood. The receptors shown here come from a man older than 75 in good health. The CDR3 runs from the conserved cysteine through the conserved F or W. The D gene is left open where the match is weak. Clone sizes are given selectively: once, few, many, or a class where the clone is expanded.

TRBD1 | many | TRBJ2-7 | TRBV4-2 | CASSPSGTGPYEQYF | TGTGCCAGCAGCCCCTCCGGGACAGGGCCCTACGAGCAGTACTTC
TRBD1 | - | TRBJ1-4 | TRBV12-3/TRBV12-4 | CASSRQGGKLFF | TGTGCCAGCAGCCGACAGGGCGGAAAACTGTTTTTT
- | few | TRBJ2-3 | TRBV3-1 | CASSQDSRVRTDTQYF | TGTGCCAGCAGCCAAGATAGCAGGGTACGGACAGATACGCAGTATTTT
- | few | TRBJ1-5 | TRBV4-2 | CASSPTSGVSNQPQHF | TGTGCCAGCAGCCCAACCTCTGGGGTTAGCAATCAGCCCCAGCATTTT
- | - | TRBJ2-7 | TRBV20-1 | CSARGTLELVEQYF | TGCAGTGCTAGGGGGACTCTAGAGTTGGTCGAGCAGTACTTC
TRBD2 | few | TRBJ2-5 | TRBV14 | CASSAGLAGQETQYF | TGTGCCAGCAGCGCGGGACTAGCGGGGCAAGAGACCCAGTACTTC
- | - | TRBJ1-4 | TRBV2 | CASRLIATNEKLFF | TGTGCCAGCAGGCTCATAGCAACTAATGAAAAACTGTTTTTT
TRBD1 | few | TRBJ1-1 | TRBV12-3/TRBV12-4 | CASSLNRGGEAFF | TGTGCCAGCAGTTTAAACAGGGGCGGTGAAGCTTTCTTT
TRBD2 | - | TRBJ2-7 | TRBV4-2 | CASSQSWTSASLSSYNEQYF | TGTGCCAGCAGCCAAAGTTGGACTAGCGCATCCTTAAGCTCCTACAATGAGCAGTACTTC
TRBD2 | many | TRBJ2-5 | TRBV7-2 | CASSGLAGDQETQYF | TGTGCCAGCAGCGGACTAGCGGGAGACCAAGAGACCCAGTACTTC
TRBD2 | few | TRBJ2-2 | TRBV3-1 | CASSRPRSGRAGNTGELFF | TGTGCCAGCAGCCGCCCTCGAAGCGGGAGGGCCGGAAACACCGGGGAGCTGTTTTTT
TRBD2 | - | TRBJ2-7 | TRBV20-1 | CSAGIQRGLIYNERYF | TGCAGTGCTGGTATTCAGCGGGGCCTGATTTACAATGAGCGGTACTTC
TRBD2 | - | TRBJ2-7 | TRBV29-1 | CSVMGLADLGAYEQYF | TGCAGCGTGATGGGACTAGCTGACCTGGGGGCCTACGAGCAGTACTTC
- | - | TRBJ2-3 | TRBV12-3/TRBV12-4 | CASSLQQGTQYF | TGTGCCAGCAGTTTGCAGCAAGGTACGCAGTATTTT
- | - | TRBJ2-7 | TRBV12-3/TRBV12-4 | CASSFSGPDGAYEQYF | TGTGCCAGCAGTTTTTCGGGACCGGACGGGGCCTACGAGCAGTACTTC
TRBD1 | - | TRBJ2-1 | TRBV7-2 | CASSSATGTGGEQFF | TGTGCCAGCAGCTCCGCTACCGGGACAGGGGGCGAGCAGTTCTTC
- | - | TRBJ1-2 | TRBV15 | CATSRDRVFGYTF | TGTGCCACCAGCAGAGATCGGGTCTTTGGCTACACCTTC
- | - | TRBJ2-1 | TRBV7-9 | CASSLGNPPNEQFF | TGTGCCAGCAGCTTAGGGAACCCTCCCAATGAGCAGTTCTTC
TRBD2 | few | TRBJ2-7 | TRBV20-1 | CSASLGGMQTEQYF | TGCAGTGCCAGCCTGGGGGGGATGCAAACCGAGCAGTACTTC
- | - | TRBJ1-4 | TRBV7-9 | CASSPTTVSEKLFF | TGTGCCAGCAGCCCTACGACAGTTAGCGAAAAACTGTTTTTT
TRBD2 | few | TRBJ2-3 | TRBV5-1 | CASRVTSVGTDTQYF | TGCGCCAGCAGAGTGACTAGCGTTGGCACAGATACGCAGTATTTT
TRBD1 | - | TRBJ2-6 | TRBV12-3/TRBV12-4 | CASSQTTGGASGANVLTF | TGTGCCAGCAGCCAAACGACAGGGGGAGCCTCTGGGGCCAACGTCCTGACTTTC
- | - | TRBJ1-2 | TRBV30 | CAWRAHGYTF | TGTGCCTGGAGGGCCCATGGCTACACCTTC
- | few | TRBJ2-1 | TRBV7-2 | CASRGSTRADNLYNEQFF | TGTGCCAGCAGAGGGAGTACACGAGCGGACAATCTCTACAATGAGCAGTTCTTC
TRBD1 | - | TRBJ1-1 | TRBV4-3 | CACSQGGRGQAFF | TGCGCCTGCAGCCAAGGGGGAAGGGGGCAAGCTTTCTTT
TRBD2 | - | TRBJ2-3 | TRBV5-1 | CASSLETSGSHTQYF | TGCGCCAGCAGCTTGGAGACTAGCGGGAGCCATACGCAGTATTTT
TRBD1 | few | TRBJ2-7 | TRBV29-1 | CSVWAGQGTYEQYF | TGCAGCGTTTGGGCGGGACAGGGTACCTACGAGCAGTACTTC
TRBD1 | - | TRBJ1-4 | TRBV5-1 | CASSPSGRTGGAANEKLFF | TGCGCCAGCAGCCCATCGGGGCGGACAGGGGGCGCTGCTAATGAAAAACTGTTTTTT
TRBD1 | many | TRBJ2-5 | TRBV7-8 | CASSPLRTGGYTQETQYF | TGTGCCAGCAGCCCCCTTAGGACAGGGGGCTATACCCAAGAGACCCAGTACTTC
- | - | TRBJ1-2 | TRBV18 | CASSPPVGGLGYGYTF | TGTGCCAGCTCACCACCGGTTGGGGGGCTGGGCTATGGCTACACCTTC
TRBD1 | - | TRBJ2-5 | TRBV2 | CASREFGQGYPYF | TGTGCCAGCAGAGAATTTGGACAGGGATATCCGTACTTC
- | - | TRBJ2-5 | TRBV6-2/TRBV6-3 | CASSYSGVGETQYF | TGTGCCAGCAGTTACTCTGGGGTTGGAGAGACCCAGTACTTC
- | once | TRBJ1-5 | TRBV21-1 | CASSGGTDRADQPQHF | TGTGCCAGCAGCGGTGGTACGGACAGGGCCGATCAGCCCCAGCATTTT
- | once | TRBJ2-1 | TRBV11-3 | CASSRQLSSYNEQFF | TGTGCCAGCAGCCGACAGTTGAGCTCCTACAATGAGCAGTTCTTC